What follows describes a single T cell receptor beta chain. Antigen specificity is unknown. The V end was cut by 1 base, the J end by 3 bases, with 10 bases between. The CDR3 extends over 14 amino acids. In germline, CDR1 is SGHTA, CDR2 FQGNSA. The source of the sample is a study of T cells in Graves' hyperthyroidism and ophthalmopathy. The study, taken as a whole, reports: Blood held most thyroid clonotypes expanded above 0.001 frequency. Separation of ophthalmopathy from stable hyperthyroidism was achieved by a 13 V-J model. Onset of ophthalmopathy came a median approximately 6 months after the model predicted it.

Amplified regions were TCR beta CDR3 sequences from RNA transcripts. The TCR CDR3 first-round RT-PCR relied on the HTBI primer set. TCRdb reanalysed the multiplex PCR reads using MiXCR and keeps one entry per CDR3 protein. The repertoire includes more than 500,000 distinct CDR3 sequences, approximately 44% of them detected once, and around a fifth sits in the top ten. The diagnoses drew upon clinical symptoms, serum thyroxine and TRAb, thyroid ultrasound and orbital computed tomography. The V and J genes are TRBV7-2 and TRBJ2-7, with unresolved D. The TCR sequence derives from an adult woman with Graves' disease, either hyperthyroidism or ophthalmopathy (not recorded which). Specimen: peripheral blood or thyroid tissue (not recorded which). CDR3 residues: CASSLVLPSYEQYF. CDR3 in DNA: TGTGCCAGCAGCTTAGTACTGCCGAGCTACGAGCAGTACTTC.